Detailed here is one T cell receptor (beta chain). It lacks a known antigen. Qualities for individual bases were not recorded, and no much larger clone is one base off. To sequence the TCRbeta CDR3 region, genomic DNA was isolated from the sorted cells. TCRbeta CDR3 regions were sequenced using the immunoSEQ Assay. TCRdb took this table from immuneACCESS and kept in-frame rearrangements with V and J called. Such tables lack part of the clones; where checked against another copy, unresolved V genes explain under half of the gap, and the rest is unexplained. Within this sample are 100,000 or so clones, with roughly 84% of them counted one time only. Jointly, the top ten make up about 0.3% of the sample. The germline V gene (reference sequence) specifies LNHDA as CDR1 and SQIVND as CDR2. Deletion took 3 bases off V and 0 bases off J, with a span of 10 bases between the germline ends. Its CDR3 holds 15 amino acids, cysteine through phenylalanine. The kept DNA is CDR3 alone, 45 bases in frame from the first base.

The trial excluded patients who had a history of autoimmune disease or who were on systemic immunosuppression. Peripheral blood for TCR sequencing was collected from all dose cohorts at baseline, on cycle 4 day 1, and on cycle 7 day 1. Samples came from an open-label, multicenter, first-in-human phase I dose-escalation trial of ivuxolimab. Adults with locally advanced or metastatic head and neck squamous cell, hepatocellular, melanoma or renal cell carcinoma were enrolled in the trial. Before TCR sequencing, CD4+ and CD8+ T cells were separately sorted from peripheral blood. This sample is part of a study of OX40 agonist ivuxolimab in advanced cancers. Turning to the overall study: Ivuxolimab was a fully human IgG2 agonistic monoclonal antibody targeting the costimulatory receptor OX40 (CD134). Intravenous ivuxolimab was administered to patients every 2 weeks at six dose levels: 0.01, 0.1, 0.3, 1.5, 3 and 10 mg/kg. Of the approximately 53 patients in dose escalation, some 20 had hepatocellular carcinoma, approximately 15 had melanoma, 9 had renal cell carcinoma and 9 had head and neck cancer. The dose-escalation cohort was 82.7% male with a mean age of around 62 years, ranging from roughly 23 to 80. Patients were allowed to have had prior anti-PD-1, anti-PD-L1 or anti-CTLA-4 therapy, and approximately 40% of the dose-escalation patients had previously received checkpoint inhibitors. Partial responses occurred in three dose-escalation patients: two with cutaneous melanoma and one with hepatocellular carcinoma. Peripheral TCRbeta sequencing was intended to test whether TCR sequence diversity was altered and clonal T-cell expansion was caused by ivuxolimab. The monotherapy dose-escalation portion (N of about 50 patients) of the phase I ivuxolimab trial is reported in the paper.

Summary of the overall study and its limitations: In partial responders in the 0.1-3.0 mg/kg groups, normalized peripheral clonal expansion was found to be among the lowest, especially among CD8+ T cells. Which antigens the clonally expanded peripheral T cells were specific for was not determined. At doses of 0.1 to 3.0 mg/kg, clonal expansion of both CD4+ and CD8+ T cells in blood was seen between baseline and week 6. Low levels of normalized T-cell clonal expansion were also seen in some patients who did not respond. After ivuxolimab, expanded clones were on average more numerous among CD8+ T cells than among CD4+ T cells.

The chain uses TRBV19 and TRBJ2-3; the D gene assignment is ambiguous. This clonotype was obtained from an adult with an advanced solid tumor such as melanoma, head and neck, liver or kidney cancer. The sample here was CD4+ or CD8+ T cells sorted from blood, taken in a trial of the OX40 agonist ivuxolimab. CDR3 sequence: CASSMVGSSTDTQYF. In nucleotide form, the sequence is TGTGCCAGTAGTATGGTGGGGTCTAGCACAGATACGCAGTATTTT.